This TCR beta chain derives from a study of response to subunit inactivated influenza vaccine. Ten or more counts support this clonotype. Its target is unknown. Study findings and constraints: Researchers suggested that each seasonal influenza vaccination recruits few new T cells.

Using its own MiXCR run on the RT-PCR reads, TCRdb lists one record per CDR3 protein. In the table there are 490,000 or so distinct CDR3 sequences, less than 8% of which are singletons. Trimming removed 6 bases at V and 4 bases at J, with 13 bases between. The CDR3 runs 13 residues. Source: PBMCs from blood, taken about 24 months after vaccination. The clonotype was recovered from a man between 50 and 70 years old who received an inactivated influenza vaccine. The chain employs TRBV12-3 or TRBV12-4 and TRBJ2-7, with D perhaps TRBD2 (7 bases). CDR3 sequence reads: CASSRGGGYEQYF. The CDR3 region has the DNA TGTGCCAGCAGCCGCGGGGGCGGGTACGAGCAGTACTTC.